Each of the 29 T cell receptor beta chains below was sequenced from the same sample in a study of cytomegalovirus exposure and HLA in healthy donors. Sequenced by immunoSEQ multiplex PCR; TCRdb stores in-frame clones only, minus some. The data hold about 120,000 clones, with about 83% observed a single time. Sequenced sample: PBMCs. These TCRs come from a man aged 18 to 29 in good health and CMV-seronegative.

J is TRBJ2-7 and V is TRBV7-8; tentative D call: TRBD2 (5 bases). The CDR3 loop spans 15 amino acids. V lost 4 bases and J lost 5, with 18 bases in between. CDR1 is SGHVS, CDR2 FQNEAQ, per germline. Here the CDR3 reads CASSSARTRGNEQYF. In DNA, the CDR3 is TGTGCCAGCAGCTCAGCAAGGACCAGAGGGAACGAGCAGTACTTC.

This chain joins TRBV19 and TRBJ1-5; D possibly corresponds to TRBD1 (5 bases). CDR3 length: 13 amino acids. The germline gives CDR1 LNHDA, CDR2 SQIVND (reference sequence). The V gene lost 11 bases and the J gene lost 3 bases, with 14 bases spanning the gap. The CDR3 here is CAAGVTPNQPQHF. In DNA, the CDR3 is TGTGCCGCGGGGGTGACCCCCAATCAGCCCCAGCATTTT.

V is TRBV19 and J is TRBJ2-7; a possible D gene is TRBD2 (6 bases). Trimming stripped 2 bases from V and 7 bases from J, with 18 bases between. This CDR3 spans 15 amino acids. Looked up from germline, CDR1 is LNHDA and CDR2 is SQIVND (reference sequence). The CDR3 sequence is CASSIRGVEGQEQYF. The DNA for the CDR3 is TGTGCCAGTAGTATAAGAGGGGTGGAGGGGCAAGAGCAGTACTTC.

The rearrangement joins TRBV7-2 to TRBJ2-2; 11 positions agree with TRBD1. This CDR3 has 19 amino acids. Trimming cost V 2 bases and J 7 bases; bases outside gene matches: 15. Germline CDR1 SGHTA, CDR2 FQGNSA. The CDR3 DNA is TGTGCCAGCAGCTTACGCTTTTGGAGGACAGGGGGCGCGGGCGGGGAGCTGTTTTTT. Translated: CASSLRFWRTGGAGGELFF. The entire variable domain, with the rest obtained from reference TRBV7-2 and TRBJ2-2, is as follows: GAGVSQSPSNKVTEKGKDVELRCDPISGHTALYWYRQSLGQGLEFLIYFQGNSAPDKSGLPSDRFSAERTGGSVSTLTIQRTQQEDSAVYLCASSLRFWRTGGAGGELFFGEGSRLTVL.

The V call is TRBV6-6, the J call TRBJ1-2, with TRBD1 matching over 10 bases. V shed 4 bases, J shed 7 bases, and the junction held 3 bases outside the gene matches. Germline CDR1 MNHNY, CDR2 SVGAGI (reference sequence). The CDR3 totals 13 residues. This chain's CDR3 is CASSWGTGAGYTF. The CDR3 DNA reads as TGTGCCAGCAGTTGGGGGACAGGGGCTGGCTACACCTTC.

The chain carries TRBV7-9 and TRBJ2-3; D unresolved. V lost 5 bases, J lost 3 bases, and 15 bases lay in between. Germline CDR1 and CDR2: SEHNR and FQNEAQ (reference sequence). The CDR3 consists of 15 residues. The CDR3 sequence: CASSHPLVTTDTQYF. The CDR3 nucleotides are TGTGCCAGCAGCCACCCCCTGGTGACAACAGATACGCAGTATTTT.

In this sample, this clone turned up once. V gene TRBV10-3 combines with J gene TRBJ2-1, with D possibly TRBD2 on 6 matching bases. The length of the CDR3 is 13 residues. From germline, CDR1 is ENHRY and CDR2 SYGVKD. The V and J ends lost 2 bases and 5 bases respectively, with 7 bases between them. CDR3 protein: CAISEGLHNEQFF. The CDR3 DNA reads TGTGCCATCAGTGAGGGACTACACAATGAGCAGTTCTTC.

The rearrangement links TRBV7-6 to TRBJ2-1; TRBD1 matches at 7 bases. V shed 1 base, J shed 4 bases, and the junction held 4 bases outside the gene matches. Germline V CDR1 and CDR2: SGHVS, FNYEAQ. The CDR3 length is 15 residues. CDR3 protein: CASSLGQGEYNEQFF. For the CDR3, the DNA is TGTGCCAGCAGCTTAGGGCAGGGGGAATACAATGAGCAGTTCTTC. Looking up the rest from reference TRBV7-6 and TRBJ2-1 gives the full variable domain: GAGVSQSPRYKVTKRGQDVALRCDPISGHVSLYWYRQALGQGPEFLTYFNYEAQQDKSGLPNDRFSAERPEGSISTLTIQRTEQRDSAMYRCASSLGQGEYNEQFFGPGTRLTVL.

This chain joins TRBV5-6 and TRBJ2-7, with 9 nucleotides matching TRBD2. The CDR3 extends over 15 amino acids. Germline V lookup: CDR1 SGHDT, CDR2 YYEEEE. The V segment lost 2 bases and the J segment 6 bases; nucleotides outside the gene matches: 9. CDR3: CASSFGAGGPSEQYF. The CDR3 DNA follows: TGTGCCAGCAGCTTTGGAGCGGGAGGCCCCTCCGAGCAGTACTTC.

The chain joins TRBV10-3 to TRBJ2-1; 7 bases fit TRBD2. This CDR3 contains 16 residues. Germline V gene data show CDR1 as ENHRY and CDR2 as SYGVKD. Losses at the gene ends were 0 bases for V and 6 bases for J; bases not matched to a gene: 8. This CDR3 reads CAISESSSGGPNEQFF. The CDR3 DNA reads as TGTGCCATCAGTGAGTCGTCATCGGGAGGACCCAATGAGCAGTTCTTC.

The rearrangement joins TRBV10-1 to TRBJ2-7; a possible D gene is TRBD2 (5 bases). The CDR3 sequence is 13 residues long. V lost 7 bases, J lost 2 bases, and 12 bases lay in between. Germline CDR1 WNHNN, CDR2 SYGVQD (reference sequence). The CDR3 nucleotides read TGCGCCAGCACCCCGGACTCAGCCTACGAGCAGTACTTC. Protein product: CASTPDSAYEQYF.

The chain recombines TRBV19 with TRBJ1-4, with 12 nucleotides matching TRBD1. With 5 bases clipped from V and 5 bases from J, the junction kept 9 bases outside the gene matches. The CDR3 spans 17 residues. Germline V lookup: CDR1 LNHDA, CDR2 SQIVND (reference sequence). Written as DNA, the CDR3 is TGTGCCAGTAGTCCGCTGGGGGGACAGGGGGCCAATGAAAAACTGTTTTTT. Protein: CASSPLGGQGANEKLFF.

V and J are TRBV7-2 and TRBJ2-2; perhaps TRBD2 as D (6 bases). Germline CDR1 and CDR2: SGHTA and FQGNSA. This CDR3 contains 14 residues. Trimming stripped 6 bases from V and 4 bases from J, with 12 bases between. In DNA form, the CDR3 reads TGTGCCAGCAGTCGGGGGTGGGGCACCGGGGAGCTGTTTTTT. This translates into CASSRGWGTGELFF.

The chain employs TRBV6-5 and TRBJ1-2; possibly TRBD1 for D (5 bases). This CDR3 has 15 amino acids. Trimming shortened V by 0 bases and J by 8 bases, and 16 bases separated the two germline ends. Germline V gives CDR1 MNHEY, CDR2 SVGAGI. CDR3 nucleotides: TGTGCCAGCAGTTACTCCCAGGGCGTCAGGGCAGGCTACACCTTC. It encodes CASSYSQGVRAGYTF.

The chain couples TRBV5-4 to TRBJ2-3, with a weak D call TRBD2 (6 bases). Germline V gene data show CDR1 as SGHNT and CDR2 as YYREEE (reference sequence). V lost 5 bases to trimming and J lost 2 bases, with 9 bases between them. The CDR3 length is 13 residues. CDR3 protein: CASSQDYTDTQYF. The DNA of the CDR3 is TGTGCCAGCAGTCAGGACTACACAGATACGCAGTATTTT. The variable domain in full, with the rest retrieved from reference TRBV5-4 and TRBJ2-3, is ETGVTQSPTHLIKTRGQQVTLRCSSQSGHNTVSWYQQALGQGPQFIFQYYREEENGRGNFPPRFSGLQFPNYSSELNVNALELDDSALYLCASSQDYTDTQYFGPGTRLTVL.

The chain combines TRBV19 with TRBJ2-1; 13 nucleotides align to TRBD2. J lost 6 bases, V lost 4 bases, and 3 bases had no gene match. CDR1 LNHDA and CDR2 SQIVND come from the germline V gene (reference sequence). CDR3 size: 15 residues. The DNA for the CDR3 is TGTGCCAGTAGTACTACTAGCGGGGGGGCCAATGAGCAGTTCTTC. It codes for CASSTTSGGANEQFF.

The CDR3 nucleotides read TGTGCCAGCAGCCGTTTGGGGACAGGGGCCACTTCATTCGGAAACACCATATATTTT. The encoded protein is CASSRLGTGATSFGNTIYF. J is TRBJ1-3 and V is TRBV13, with 10 bases aligning to TRBD1. The CDR3 consists of 19 residues. Germline V gene sequence: CDR1 PRHDT, CDR2 FYEKMQ (reference sequence). Losses at the gene ends were 5 bases for V and 4 bases for J; bases not matched to a gene: 17.

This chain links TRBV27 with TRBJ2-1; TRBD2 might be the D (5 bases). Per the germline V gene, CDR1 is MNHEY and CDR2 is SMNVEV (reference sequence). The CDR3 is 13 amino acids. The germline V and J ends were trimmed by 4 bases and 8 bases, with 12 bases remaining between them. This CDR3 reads CASSSPVGDEQFF. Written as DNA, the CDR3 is TGTGCCAGCAGTTCGCCGGTCGGGGATGAGCAGTTCTTC.

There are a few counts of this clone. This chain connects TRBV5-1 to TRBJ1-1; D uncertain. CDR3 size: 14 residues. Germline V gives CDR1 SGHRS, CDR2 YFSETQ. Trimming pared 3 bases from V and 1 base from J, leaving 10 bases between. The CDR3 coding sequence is TGCGCCAGCAGCTACAAAACAGCGAACACTGAAGCTTTCTTT. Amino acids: CASSYKTANTEAFF.

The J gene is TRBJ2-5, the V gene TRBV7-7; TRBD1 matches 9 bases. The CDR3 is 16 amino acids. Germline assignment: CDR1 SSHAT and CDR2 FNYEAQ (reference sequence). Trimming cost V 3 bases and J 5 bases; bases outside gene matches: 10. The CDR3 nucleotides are TGTGCCAGCAGCTTCGACAGGGGGAGAACCCCGGAGACCCAGTACTTC. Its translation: CASSFDRGRTPETQYF. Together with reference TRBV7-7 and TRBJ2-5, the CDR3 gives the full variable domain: GAGVSQSPRYKVTKRGQDVTLRCDPISSHATLYWYQQALGQGPEFLTYFNYEAQPDKSGLPSDRFSAERPEGSISTLTIQRTEQRDSAMYRCASSFDRGRTPETQYFGPGTRLLVL.

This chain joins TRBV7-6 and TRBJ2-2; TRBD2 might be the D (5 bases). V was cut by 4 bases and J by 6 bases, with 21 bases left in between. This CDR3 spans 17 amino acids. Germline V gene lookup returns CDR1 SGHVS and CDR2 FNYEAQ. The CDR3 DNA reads TGTGCCAGCAGCTCGGAAGCTTCGACCGCTAGCTCCGGGGAGCTGTTTTTT. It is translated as CASSSEASTASSGELFF.

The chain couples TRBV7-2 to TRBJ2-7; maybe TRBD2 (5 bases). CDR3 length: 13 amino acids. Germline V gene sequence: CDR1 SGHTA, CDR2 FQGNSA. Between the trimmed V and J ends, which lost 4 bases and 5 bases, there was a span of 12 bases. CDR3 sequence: CASSSVGRDEQYF. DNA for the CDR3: TGTGCCAGCAGCTCAGTCGGGCGGGACGAGCAGTACTTC.

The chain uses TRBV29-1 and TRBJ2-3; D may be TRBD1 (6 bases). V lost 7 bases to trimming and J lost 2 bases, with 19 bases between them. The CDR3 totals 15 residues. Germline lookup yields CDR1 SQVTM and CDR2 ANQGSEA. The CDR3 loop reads CSATPDRSPTDTQYF. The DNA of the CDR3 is TGCAGCGCTACCCCTGACAGGTCCCCCACAGATACGCAGTATTTT.

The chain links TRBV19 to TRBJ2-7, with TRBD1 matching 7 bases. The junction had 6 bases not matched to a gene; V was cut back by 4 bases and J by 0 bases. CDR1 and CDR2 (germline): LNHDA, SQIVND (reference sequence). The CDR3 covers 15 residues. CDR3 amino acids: CASSTQGILSYEQYF. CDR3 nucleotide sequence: TGTGCCAGTAGTACACAGGGGATACTCTCCTACGAGCAGTACTTC.

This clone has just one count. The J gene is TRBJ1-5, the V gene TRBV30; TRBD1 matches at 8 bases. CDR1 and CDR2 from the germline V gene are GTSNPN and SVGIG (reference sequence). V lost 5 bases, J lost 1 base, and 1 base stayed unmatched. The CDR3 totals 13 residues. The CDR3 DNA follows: TGTGCCTGGGGGACAGGAAGCAATCAGCCCCAGCATTTT. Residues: CAWGTGSNQPQHF.

CDR3 nucleotide sequence: TGTGCCTGGAGTCCCCAGAACACTGAAGCTTTCTTT. This encodes CAWSPQNTEAFF. The rearrangement joins TRBV30 to TRBJ1-1; D ambiguous. Germline-derived CDR1 and CDR2 are GTSNPN and SVGIG (reference sequence). CDR3 length: 12 residues. Trimming removed 2 bases at V and 1 base at J, with 5 bases between.

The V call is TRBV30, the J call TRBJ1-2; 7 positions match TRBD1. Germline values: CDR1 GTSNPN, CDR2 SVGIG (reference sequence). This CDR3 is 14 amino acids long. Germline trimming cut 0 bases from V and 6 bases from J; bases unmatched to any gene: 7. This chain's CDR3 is CAWSVKLGGDGYTF. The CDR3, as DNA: TGTGCCTGGAGTGTAAAGTTAGGGGGCGATGGCTACACCTTC.

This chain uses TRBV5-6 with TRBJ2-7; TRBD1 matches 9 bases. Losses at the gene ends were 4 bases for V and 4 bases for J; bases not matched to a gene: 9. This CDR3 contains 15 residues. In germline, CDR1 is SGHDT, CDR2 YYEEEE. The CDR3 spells CASSQRGTGMYEQYF. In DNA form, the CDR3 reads TGTGCCAGCAGCCAGAGGGGGACAGGGATGTACGAGCAGTACTTC.

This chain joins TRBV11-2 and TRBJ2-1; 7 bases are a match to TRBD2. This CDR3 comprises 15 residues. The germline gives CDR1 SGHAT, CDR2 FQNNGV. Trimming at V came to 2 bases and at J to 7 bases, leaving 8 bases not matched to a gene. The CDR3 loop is CASSLTTSDWNEQFF. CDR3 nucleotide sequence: TGTGCCAGCAGCTTAACCACTAGCGATTGGAATGAGCAGTTCTTC.